This T cell receptor beta chain came from a study of cytomegalovirus exposure and HLA in healthy donors. General study findings and limits: Across all donors, roughly uniform sequencing depth was an assumption of the presence/absence analyses.

The sample holds a few counts of this clone. The target antigen is unknown. PCR was performed using 60 Vbeta and 13 Jbeta primers. Sequenced by immunoSEQ multiplex PCR; TCRdb stores in-frame clones only, minus some. The table shows more than 80,000 clones, with about two thirds occurring only once. The ends were cut back, 5 bases at V and 2 bases at J, with 10 bases in the middle. CDR1 and CDR2 (germline): PRHDT, FYEKMQ (reference sequence). The CDR3 has 14 residues. Sequencing was done on a sample of PBMCs. The chain combines TRBV13 with TRBJ2-1; perhaps TRBD1 as D (5 bases). This receptor was obtained from a man aged 50 or older in good health and CMV-seronegative. The CDR3 DNA is TGTGCCAGCAGCCGTTGGACAACCTACAATGAGCAGTTCTTC. Translation gives CASSRWTTYNEQFF.